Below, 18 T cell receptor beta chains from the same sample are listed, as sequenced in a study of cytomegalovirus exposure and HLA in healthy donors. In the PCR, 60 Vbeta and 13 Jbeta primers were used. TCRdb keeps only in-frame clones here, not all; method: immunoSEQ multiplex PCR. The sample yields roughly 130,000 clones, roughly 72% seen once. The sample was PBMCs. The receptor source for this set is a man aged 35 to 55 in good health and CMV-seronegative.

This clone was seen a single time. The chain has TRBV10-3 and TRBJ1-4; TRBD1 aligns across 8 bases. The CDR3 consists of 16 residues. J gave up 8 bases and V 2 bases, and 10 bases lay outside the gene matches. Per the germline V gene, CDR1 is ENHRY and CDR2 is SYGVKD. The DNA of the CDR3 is TGTGCCATCAGTGAGGCCCAAGGGACAGGAGTAGAAAAACTGTTTTTT. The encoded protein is CAISEAQGTGVEKLFF.

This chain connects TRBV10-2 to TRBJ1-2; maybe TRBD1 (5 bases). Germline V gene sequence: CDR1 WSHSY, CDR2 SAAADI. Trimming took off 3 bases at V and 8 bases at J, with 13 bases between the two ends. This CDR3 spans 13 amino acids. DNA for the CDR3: TGCGCCAGCAGTGAATTAGGGGCGGCGGGCTACACCTTC. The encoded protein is CASSELGAAGYTF.

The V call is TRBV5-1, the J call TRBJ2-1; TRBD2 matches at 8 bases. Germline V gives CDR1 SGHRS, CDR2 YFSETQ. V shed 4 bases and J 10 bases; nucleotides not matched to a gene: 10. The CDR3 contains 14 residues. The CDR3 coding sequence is TGCGCCAGCAGCCCTCCGGGGGGGCGGGGGGAGCAGTTCTTC. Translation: CASSPPGGRGEQFF.

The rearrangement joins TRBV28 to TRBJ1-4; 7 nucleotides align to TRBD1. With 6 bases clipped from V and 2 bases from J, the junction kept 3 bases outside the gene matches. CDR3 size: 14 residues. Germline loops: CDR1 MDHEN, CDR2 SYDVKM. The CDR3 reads CASSGQVTNEKLFF. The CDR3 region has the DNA TGTGCCAGCAGCGGACAGGTGACTAATGAAAAACTGTTTTTT.

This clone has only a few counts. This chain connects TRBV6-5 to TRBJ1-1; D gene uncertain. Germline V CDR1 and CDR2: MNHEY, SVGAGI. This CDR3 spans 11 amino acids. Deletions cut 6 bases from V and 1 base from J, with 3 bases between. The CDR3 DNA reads TGTGCCAGCAGGAGGAACACTGAAGCTTTCTTT. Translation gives CASRRNTEAFF.

CDR3 in amino acids: CASSSGLYSNQPQHF. The CDR3 coding sequence is TGTGCCAGCAGTTCAGGGCTTTATAGCAATCAGCCCCAGCATTTT. The chain couples TRBV27 to TRBJ1-5, with D possibly being TRBD1 (5 bases). Trimming pared 4 bases from V and 0 bases from J, leaving 10 bases between. Germline V CDR1 and CDR2: MNHEY, SMNVEV (reference sequence). This CDR3 contains 15 residues.

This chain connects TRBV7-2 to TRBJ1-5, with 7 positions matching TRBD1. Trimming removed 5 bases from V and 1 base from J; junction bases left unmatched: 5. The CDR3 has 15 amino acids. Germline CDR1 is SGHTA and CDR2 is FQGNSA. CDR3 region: CASSTRTGSNQPQHF. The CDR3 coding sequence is TGTGCCAGCAGCACGCGGACAGGAAGCAATCAGCCCCAGCATTTT.

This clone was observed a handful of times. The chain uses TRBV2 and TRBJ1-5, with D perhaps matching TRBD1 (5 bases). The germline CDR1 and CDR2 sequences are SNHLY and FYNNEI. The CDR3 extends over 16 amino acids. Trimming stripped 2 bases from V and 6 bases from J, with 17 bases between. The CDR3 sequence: CASSEFLGGGIQPQHF. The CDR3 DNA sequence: TGTGCCAGCAGTGAATTCCTTGGGGGGGGGATTCAGCCCCAGCATTTT.

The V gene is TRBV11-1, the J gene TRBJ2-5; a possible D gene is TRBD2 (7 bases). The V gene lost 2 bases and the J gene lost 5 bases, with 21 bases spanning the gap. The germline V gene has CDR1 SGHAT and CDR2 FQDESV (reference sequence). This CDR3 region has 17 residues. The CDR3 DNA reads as TGTGCCAGCAGCTTATTCCCGGGGGGCCAGATATGGGAGACCCAGTACTTC. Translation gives CASSLFPGGQIWETQYF.

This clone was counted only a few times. CDR3 amino acids: CASSQAPSSYEQYF. The CDR3, as DNA: TGCGCCAGCAGCCAAGCTCCCAGCTCCTACGAGCAGTACTTC. The chain combines TRBV4-3 with TRBJ2-7, with unresolved D. Germline assignment: CDR1 LGHNA and CDR2 YSLEER. V was trimmed by 1 base and J by 0 bases, leaving 7 bases between them. The CDR3 spans 14 residues.

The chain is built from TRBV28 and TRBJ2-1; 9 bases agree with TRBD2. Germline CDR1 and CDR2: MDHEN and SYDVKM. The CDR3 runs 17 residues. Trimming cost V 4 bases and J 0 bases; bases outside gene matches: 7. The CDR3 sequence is CASSYTSGRRSYNEQFF. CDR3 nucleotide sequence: TGTGCCAGCAGTTATACTAGCGGGCGCCGCTCCTACAATGAGCAGTTCTTC.

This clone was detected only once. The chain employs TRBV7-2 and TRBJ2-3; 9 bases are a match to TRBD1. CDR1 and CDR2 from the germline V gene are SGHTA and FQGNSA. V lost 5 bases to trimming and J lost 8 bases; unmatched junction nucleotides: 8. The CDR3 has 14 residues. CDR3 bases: TGTGCCAGCAGCCAGGACAGGGGTGGGAGTACGCAGTATTTT. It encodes CASSQDRGGSTQYF.

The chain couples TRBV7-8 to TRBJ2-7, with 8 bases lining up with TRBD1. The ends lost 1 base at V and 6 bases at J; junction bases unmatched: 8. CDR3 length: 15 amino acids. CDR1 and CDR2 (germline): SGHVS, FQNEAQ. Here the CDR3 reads CASSLGGQGLAEQYF. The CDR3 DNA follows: TGTGCCAGCAGCTTAGGTGGACAGGGTCTTGCCGAGCAGTACTTC.

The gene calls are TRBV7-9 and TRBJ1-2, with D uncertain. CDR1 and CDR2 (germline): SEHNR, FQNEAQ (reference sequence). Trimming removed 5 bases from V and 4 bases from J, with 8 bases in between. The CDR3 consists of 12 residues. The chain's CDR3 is CASSASGYGYTF. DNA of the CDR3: TGTGCCAGCAGCGCCAGCGGCTATGGCTACACCTTC.

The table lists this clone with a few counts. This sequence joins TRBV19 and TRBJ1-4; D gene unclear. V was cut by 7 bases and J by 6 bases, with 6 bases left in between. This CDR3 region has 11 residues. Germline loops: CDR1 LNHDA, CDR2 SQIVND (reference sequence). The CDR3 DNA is TGTGCCAGTACCTCTTATGAAAAACTGTTTTTT. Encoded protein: CASTSYEKLFF.

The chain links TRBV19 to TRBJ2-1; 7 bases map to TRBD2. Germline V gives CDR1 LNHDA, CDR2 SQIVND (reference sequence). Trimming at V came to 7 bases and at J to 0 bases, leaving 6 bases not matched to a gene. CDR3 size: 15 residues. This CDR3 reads CASMGGLNSYNEQFF. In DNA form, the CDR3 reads TGTGCCAGTATGGGGGGACTAAACTCCTACAATGAGCAGTTCTTC.

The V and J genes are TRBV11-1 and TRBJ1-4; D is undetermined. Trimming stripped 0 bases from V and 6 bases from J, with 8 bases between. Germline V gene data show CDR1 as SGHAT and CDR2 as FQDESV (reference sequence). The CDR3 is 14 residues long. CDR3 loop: CASSLAGLDEKLFF. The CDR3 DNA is TGTGCCAGCAGCTTAGCTGGGCTTGATGAAAAACTGTTTTTT.

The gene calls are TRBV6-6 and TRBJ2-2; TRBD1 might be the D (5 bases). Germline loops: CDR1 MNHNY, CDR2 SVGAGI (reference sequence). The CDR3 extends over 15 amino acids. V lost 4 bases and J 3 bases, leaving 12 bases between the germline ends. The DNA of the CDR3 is TGTGCCAGCAGTTCAGACAGAGACTACACCGGGGAGCTGTTTTTT. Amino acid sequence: CASSSDRDYTGELFF.